The source of this TCR beta chain is a study of monozygotic twins with inflammatory bowel disease. TCRdb re-called the 5' RACE reads; one entry per CDR3 protein, DNA not given. The sample has some 300,000 distinct CDR3 sequences. Per the germline V gene, CDR1 is SGHVS and CDR2 is FNYEAQ. This CDR3 has 13 amino acids. The V gene is TRBV7-6, the J gene TRBJ2-3; the D call from TCRdb, TRBD1, cannot be confirmed without DNA. Sequencing input: blood. The TCR was taken from a human donor with ulcerative colitis or Crohn's disease, or a healthy co-twin of an affected twin (not recorded which). CDR3 region: CASSLEVRESQYF.